Shown below are 5 T cell receptor beta chains from a single sample sequenced in a study of blood T cells in healthy people across ages. Primers used in a second PCR of roughly 6 to 12 cycles were a sample-barcoded 5' primer and a J-beta primer mix. TCRdb re-analysed the 5' RACE reads in MiXCR, keeping a single row per CDR3 protein. The repertoire holds about 720,000 distinct CDR3 sequences, with 20% to 25% as singletons. These same records also appear under a second study, on T cells of mothers and their children.

Sequenced material: blood. The receptor source for this set is a boy between 10 and 17 years old in good health.

In this sample, this clonotype turned up a few times. The chain has TRBV27 and TRBJ1-2; maybe TRBD1 (5 bases). CDR1 MNHEY and CDR2 SMNVEV come from the germline V gene (reference sequence). The CDR3 covers 15 residues. Trimming left V 6 bases short and J 4 bases short, with 18 bases between. The CDR3 loop is CASRSTKGATYGYTF. As DNA, the CDR3 is TGTGCCAGCAGATCCACTAAAGGGGCTACCTATGGCTACACCTTC.

V and J are TRBV6-2 or TRBV6-3 and TRBJ2-7; 8 bases are a match to TRBD2. Germline CDR1 is MNHEY and CDR2 is SVGEGT. The V segment lost 2 bases and the J segment 2 bases; nucleotides outside the gene matches: 2. The CDR3 is 14 residues long. Written as DNA, the CDR3 is TGTGCCAGCAGTTACGGACTAGCAGCCTACGAGCAGTACTTC. Translated: CASSYGLAAYEQYF.

V is TRBV12-3 or TRBV12-4 and J is TRBJ1-1; D unclear. CDR3 length: 11 residues. Trimming pared 1 base from V and 9 bases from J, leaving 6 bases between. CDR3 sequence reads: CASSLGLQAFF. CDR3 nucleotide sequence: TGTGCCAGCAGTTTAGGCCTCCAAGCTTTCTTT.

This clonotype was observed a few times. V and J are TRBV4-2 and TRBJ2-2, with 8 bases identical to TRBD2. The CDR3 consists of 17 residues. Germline assignment: CDR1 LGHNA and CDR2 YNFKEQ. Losses at the gene ends were 0 bases for V and 4 bases for J; bases not matched to a gene: 7. The CDR3 sequence is CASSQDASGSGTGELFF. The CDR3 DNA follows: TGTGCCAGCAGCCAAGATGCCAGCGGGAGTGGCACCGGGGAGCTGTTTTTT.

In its sample, this clonotype was seen a few times. The CDR3 sequence is CATSWGTENIQYF. DNA for the CDR3: TGTGCCACCAGTTGGGGTACCGAGAACATTCAGTACTTC. The J gene is TRBJ2-4, the V gene TRBV24-1; D unresolved. The V gene lost 6 bases and the J gene lost 7 bases, with 12 bases spanning the gap. CDR1 is KGHDR and CDR2 is SFDVKD in the germline V gene. This CDR3 is built from 13 residues.